A single sample gave rise to the 32 T cell receptor beta chains below, sequenced in a study of T-cell memory formation after mild COVID-19. TCRdb passed the 5' RACE reads through MiXCR, listing each CDR3 protein once. The sample includes approximately 430,000 distinct CDR3 sequences, about 22% of them seen just once. What was sequenced was PBMCs or a T cell subset sorted from them (not recorded which). The receptor source for this set is an adult woman who had mild COVID-19 (a few samples of this study predate the infection). Cell type and time point are not known.

This clonotype was counted a few times. The chain joins TRBV12-3 or TRBV12-4 to TRBJ2-3, with D perhaps TRBD2 (6 bases). V gave up 3 bases and J gave up 1 base, with 14 bases separating them. The CDR3 sequence is 16 residues long. CDR3 sequence: CASSFYGGSGTDTQYF. The CDR3 DNA sequence: TGTGCCAGCAGTTTTTACGGGGGATCGGGCACAGATACGCAGTATTTT.

The DNA of the CDR3 is TGCGCCAGCAGCCAAGGCGGGAGCTATGGCGAGCAGTACTTC. Protein product: CASSQGGSYGEQYF. The chain couples TRBV4-3 to TRBJ2-7; 7 bases match TRBD2. Germline V lookup: CDR1 LGHNA, CDR2 YSLEER. With 1 base clipped from V and 6 bases from J, the junction kept 6 bases outside the gene matches. CDR3 length: 14 amino acids.

This chain connects TRBV5-1 to TRBJ1-6, with TRBD1 as a possible D gene (5 bases). Germline V gene lookup returns CDR1 SGHRS and CDR2 YFSETQ. The CDR3 covers 16 residues. Trimming removed 3 bases at V and 5 bases at J, with 15 bases between. CDR3 bases: TGCGCCAGCAGCTCGACTCAGGGACCGAATAATTCACCCCTCCACTTT. Amino acid sequence: CASSSTQGPNNSPLHF.

The sample holds a few counts of this clonotype. The J gene is TRBJ2-5, the V gene TRBV15; 7 bases map to TRBD1. J lost 4 bases, V lost 5 bases, and 28 bases had no gene match. The germline V gene has CDR1 LNHNV and CDR2 YYDKDF (reference sequence). CDR3 length: 21 residues. CDR3 amino acids: CATSPRQGALSGTTRGETQYF. The DNA of the CDR3 is TGTGCCACCAGCCCTAGACAGGGAGCGTTATCGGGGACGACACGTGGAGAGACCCAGTACTTC.

This clonotype was picked up a small number of times. J is TRBJ2-3 and V is TRBV3-1, with 8 bases fitting TRBD1. Germline CDR1 reads LGHDT; CDR2 reads YNNKEL (reference sequence). Trimming cost V 4 bases and J 4 bases; bases outside gene matches: 10. The CDR3 extends over 16 amino acids. CDR3 sequence: CASSRVPGQAADTQYF. CDR3 nucleotides: TGTGCCAGCAGCCGAGTCCCGGGACAGGCGGCAGATACGCAGTATTTT.

This clonotype occurred a few times. The rearrangement links TRBV9 to TRBJ1-1; D unresolved. There are 15 residues in the CDR3. Germline loops: CDR1 SGDLS, CDR2 YYNGEE. Trimming pared 3 bases from V and 2 bases from J, leaving 14 bases between. CDR3 residues: CASSAPWPDNTEAFF. The CDR3, as DNA: TGTGCCAGCAGCGCCCCATGGCCTGATAACACTGAAGCTTTCTTT.

This clonotype was detected only a few times. The chain uses TRBV15 and TRBJ2-5; 8 bases line up with TRBD2. The CDR3 covers 17 residues. From germline, CDR1 is LNHNV and CDR2 YYDKDF (reference sequence). The trim removed 0 bases at V and 2 bases at J, leaving 8 bases unmatched. CDR3 coding DNA: TGTGCCACCAGCAGAGATTTCCAGCGGGGGAGTCAAGAGACCCAGTACTTC. Its protein product is CATSRDFQRGSQETQYF.

This clonotype was detected only a few times. The chain has TRBV6-5 and TRBJ2-7; 9 nucleotides align to TRBD1. Unmatched junction bases numbered 8, after V lost 6 bases and J lost 5 bases. Germline CDR1 and CDR2: MNHEY and SVGAGI. CDR3 length: 14 amino acids. The CDR3 loop reads CASSPRQGVHEQYF. CDR3 DNA: TGTGCCAGCAGCCCGAGACAGGGGGTACACGAGCAGTACTTC.

This sequence joins TRBV10-3 and TRBJ2-1; 8 nucleotides match TRBD1. Germline trimming cut 3 bases from V and 4 bases from J; bases unmatched to any gene: 2. The CDR3 is 14 residues long. Germline assignment: CDR1 ENHRY and CDR2 SYGVKD. The CDR3 DNA sequence: TGTGCCATCAGTGAAGACAGGGGATACAATGAGCAGTTCTTC. This gives the protein CAISEDRGYNEQFF.

This clonotype appeared a few times. The V and J genes are TRBV20-1 and TRBJ2-3; D is possibly TRBD1 (7 bases). Germline CDR1 is DFQATT and CDR2 is SNEGSKA (reference sequence). V lost 1 base and J 6 bases, leaving 17 bases between the germline ends. The CDR3 consists of 15 residues. The CDR3 region is CSARAIGRGEDTQYF. In DNA, the CDR3 is TGCAGTGCTAGAGCGATTGGCAGGGGGGAGGATACGCAGTATTTT.

This clonotype was counted a few times. The chain uses TRBV15 and TRBJ2-1; 7 nucleotides agree with TRBD1. This CDR3 is built from 16 residues. Unmatched junction bases numbered 7, after V lost 5 bases and J lost 0 bases. CDR1 is LNHNV, CDR2 YYDKDF, per germline (reference sequence). The CDR3 loop is CATSSRTGSSYNEQFF. The CDR3 coding sequence is TGTGCCACCAGCTCCCGGACAGGAAGCTCCTACAATGAGCAGTTCTTC.

The sample holds a few counts of this clonotype. This rearrangement joins TRBV3-1 to TRBJ2-7, with 11 bases matching TRBD1. V gave up 3 bases and J gave up 12 bases; unmatched junction bases: 16. The germline V gene encodes CDR1 LGHDT and CDR2 YNNKEL (reference sequence). The CDR3 totals 16 residues. The CDR3 spells CASSHTGQGATGRPYF. Written as DNA, the CDR3 is TGTGCCAGCAGCCACACTGGACAGGGGGCTACCGGGAGGCCGTACTTC.

This clonotype was observed a few times. The rearrangement links TRBV7-3 to TRBJ2-6; D unresolved. The CDR3 is made up of 15 amino acids. Germline-derived CDR1 and CDR2 are SGHTA and FQGTGA. The germline V and J ends were trimmed by 5 bases and 4 bases, with 12 bases remaining between them. CDR3 in amino acids: CASSPQALGANVLTF. DNA for the CDR3: TGTGCCAGCAGCCCCCAAGCCTTGGGGGCCAACGTCCTGACTTTC.

This chain links TRBV12-3 or TRBV12-4 with TRBJ1-1, with 8 bases fitting TRBD1. V lost 3 bases and J lost 1; bases outside the gene matches: 4. This CDR3 is 15 amino acids long. The CDR3 DNA reads TGTGCCAGCAGTTTCGGGGACAGGCCGAACACTGAAGCTTTCTTT. The encoded protein is CASSFGDRPNTEAFF.

This clonotype was observed a handful of times. V usage is TRBV24-1 and J usage is TRBJ2-3; D unclear. V lost 0 bases and J lost 1, with 4 bases in between. CDR1 is KGHDR and CDR2 is SFDVKD in the germline V gene. The CDR3 has 14 residues. CDR3 bases: TGTGCCACCAGTGATTTGGTTGGCACAGATACGCAGTATTTT. Its protein is CATSDLVGTDTQYF.

This chain joins TRBV5-1 and TRBJ2-7, with D possibly matching TRBD1 (6 bases). The CDR3 contains 12 residues. Germline CDR1 is SGHRS and CDR2 is YFSETQ. Trimming pared 5 bases from V and 5 bases from J, leaving 11 bases between. As DNA, the CDR3 is TGCGCCAGCAGGCTCGGACAGAACGAGCAGTACTTC. This gives the protein CASRLGQNEQYF.

The chain carries TRBV4-1 and TRBJ2-5, with 8 bases identical to TRBD1. The CDR3 runs 16 residues. V lost 1 base to trimming and J lost 5 bases; unmatched junction nucleotides: 9. CDR1 and CDR2 from the germline V gene are MGHRA and YSYEKL. The CDR3 region has the DNA TGCGCCAGCAGCCAAGTCCAACAGGGGGGCGGGGAGACCCAGTACTTC. Its translation: CASSQVQQGGGETQYF.

The chain couples TRBV7-9 to TRBJ2-7; 10 bases match TRBD2. The CDR3 consists of 15 residues. The germline gives CDR1 SEHNR, CDR2 FQNEAQ (reference sequence). J lost 7 bases, V lost 6 bases, and 12 bases had no gene match. The CDR3 DNA follows: TGTGCCAGCAGTCATAGCGGGAGGACTGGGGATGAGCAGTACTTC. Protein product: CASSHSGRTGDEQYF.

The rearrangement joins TRBV11-3 to TRBJ2-1; TRBD2 agrees at 8 bases. The CDR3 is 18 amino acids. CDR1 is SGHNT and CDR2 is YENEEA in the germline V gene. Trimming at V came to 8 bases and at J to 0 bases, leaving 15 bases not matched to a gene. Here the CDR3 reads CASSPGGAGESSYNEQFF. CDR3 nucleotide sequence: TGTGCCAGCTCCCCGGGGGGAGCGGGAGAAAGCTCCTACAATGAGCAGTTCTTC.

Only a few counts were recorded for this clonotype. The chain joins TRBV4-2 to TRBJ2-7; tentative D call: TRBD2 (5 bases). This CDR3 spans 16 amino acids. Germline CDR1 reads LGHNA; CDR2 reads YNFKEQ. The V gene lost 4 bases and the J gene lost 2 bases, with 18 bases spanning the gap. The DNA of the CDR3 is TGTGCCAGCAGCCGGCCGGCGGCGAGCGGACCCTACGAGCAGTACTTC. Its translation: CASSRPAASGPYEQYF.

This clonotype was seen a few times. CDR3 sequence: CASSPGTAEKLFF. For the CDR3, the DNA is TGTGCCAGCAGCCCCGGGACAGCTGAAAAACTGTTTTTT. This chain joins TRBV11-3 and TRBJ1-4, with 7 bases lining up with TRBD1. This CDR3 is 13 amino acids long. V dropped 5 bases and J dropped 7; count of bases not matched to a gene: 4. CDR1 is SGHNT and CDR2 is YENEEA in the germline V gene.

CDR3 in amino acids: CSATPSNPGLQNQPQHF. The CDR3, as DNA: TGCAGTGCAACTCCTTCTAATCCGGGACTGCAGAATCAGCCCCAGCATTTT. J is TRBJ1-5 and V is TRBV20-1, with TRBD1 as a possible D gene (5 bases). The CDR3 is 17 residues long. The germline V and J ends were trimmed by 6 bases and 4 bases, with 25 bases remaining between them. CDR1 and CDR2 (germline): DFQATT, SNEGSKA (reference sequence).

This clonotype has more than one count but fewer than ten. The rearrangement uses TRBV6-5 and TRBJ1-1; D remains ambiguous. Germline V gene lookup returns CDR1 MNHEY and CDR2 SVGAGI. CDR3 length: 14 residues. V lost 6 bases and J lost 1, with 12 bases in between. CDR3 bases: TGTGCCAGCAGAGTCGGACGGAAGAACACTGAAGCTTTCTTT. Its translation is CASRVGRKNTEAFF.

This clonotype was counted a few times. The chain joins TRBV5-5 to TRBJ2-2, with D perhaps TRBD1 or TRBD2 (6 bases each). The CDR3 totals 18 residues. The V gene's germline CDR1 is SGHKS and CDR2 YYEKEE (reference sequence). Trimming shortened V by 4 bases and J by 4 bases, and 23 bases separated the two germline ends. CDR3 sequence reads: CASSAGLFGDRRTGELFF. The CDR3 nucleotides are TGTGCCAGCAGCGCGGGGCTCTTTGGAGACAGGCGCACCGGGGAGCTGTTTTTT.

There are a few counts of this clonotype. Its ends do not fully match the called genes, so a read error is possible. This chain joins TRBV7-3 and TRBJ2-1, with 10 nucleotides matching TRBD1. CDR3 size: 15 residues. In germline, CDR1 is SGHTA, CDR2 FQGTGA. For the CDR3, the DNA is TGTGCCAGCAGCCTAACGGACAGGGGGATCGATGAGCAGTTCTTC. Protein product: CASSLTDRGIDEQFF.

V is TRBV14 and J is TRBJ2-3; 9 nucleotides align to TRBD2. There are 19 residues in the CDR3. V trimming: 0 bases; J trimming: 8 bases; junction bases outside the gene matches: 18. The germline V gene encodes CDR1 SGHDN and CDR2 FVKESK. The CDR3 spells CASSQDKRGANGPKCTQYF. CDR3 sequence (DNA): TGTGCCAGCAGCCAAGATAAGCGGGGGGCCAATGGTCCCAAGTGTACGCAGTATTTT.

This clonotype appeared a few times. The V gene is TRBV7-9, the J gene TRBJ2-2; D is uncertain. The germline V and J ends were trimmed by 7 bases and 1 base, with 4 bases remaining between them. CDR1 and CDR2 from the germline V gene are SEHNR and FQNEAQ (reference sequence). CDR3 length: 12 residues. The CDR3 here is CASIRNTGELFF. In DNA, the CDR3 is TGTGCCAGCATTCGGAACACCGGGGAGCTGTTTTTT.

CDR3 DNA sequence: TGTGCCAGCAGCTACACTGGTAAAGGAAACGAGCAGTACTTC. It yields the protein CASSYTGKGNEQYF. V is TRBV3-1 and J is TRBJ2-7; D is unclear. With 5 bases removed from V and 5 bases from J, the gap between germline ends came to 16 bases. This CDR3 has 14 residues. From germline, CDR1 is LGHDT and CDR2 YNNKEL (reference sequence).

The gene calls are TRBV4-1 and TRBJ2-7; unclear D gene. V lost 0 bases to trimming and J lost 6 bases, with 9 bases between them. Germline CDR1 is MGHRA and CDR2 is YSYEKL. The CDR3 runs 13 residues. The CDR3 is CASSQDPVSEQYF. CDR3 nucleotides: TGCGCCAGCAGCCAAGATCCCGTTTCCGAGCAGTACTTC.

This clonotype was detected a few times. V gene TRBV11-2 combines with J gene TRBJ1-5; D gene uncertain. Germline assignment: CDR1 SGHAT and CDR2 FQNNGV. This CDR3 is built from 15 residues. Deletions cut 2 bases from V and 1 base from J, with 9 bases between. CDR3 in DNA: TGTGCCAGCAGCTTAAGTGGGGTAAGCAATCAGCCCCAGCATTTT. It is translated as CASSLSGVSNQPQHF.

At least ten counts were recorded for this clonotype. The V gene is TRBV6-1, the J gene TRBJ1-2; weak D call: TRBD1 (5 bases). The germline V gene has CDR1 MNHNS and CDR2 SASEGT. Trimming removed 5 bases at V and 3 bases at J, with 16 bases between. The CDR3 runs to 15 residues. CDR3 sequence: CASSFARRGHYGYTF. CDR3 sequence (DNA): TGTGCCAGCAGTTTCGCCCGCCGGGGACACTATGGCTACACCTTC.

V is TRBV5-1 and J is TRBJ2-1; D might be TRBD1 (5 bases). Germline lookup yields CDR1 SGHRS and CDR2 YFSETQ. The CDR3 is 14 amino acids. V was trimmed by 4 bases and J by 7 bases, leaving 15 bases between them. The CDR3 DNA reads TGCGCCAGCAGCCCGCAGGGTGTGGGGAATGAGCAGTTCTTC. Translation: CASSPQGVGNEQFF.